The rows below give T cell receptor beta chains drawn from one sample of a study of blood T cell repertoires in COVID-19. TCRdb keeps only in-frame clones here, not all; method: immunoSEQ multiplex PCR. The sample has approximately 110,000 clones; more than 80% are singletons. Sequencing was performed on peripheral blood. These receptors all come from a human donor in a cohort sampled during active COVID-19. CDR3s include the opening cysteine and the closing phenylalanine or tryptophan. A D gene is named only where the DNA matches it firmly. Expanded clones get a size class; other rows say once, few or many, or leave the size out.

TRBV28	TRBJ1-5	NA	NA	TGTGCCAGCAGTTTCAGGGGTCATCAGCCCCAGCATTTT	CASSFRGHQPQHF
TRBV28	TRBJ1-1	once	NA	TGTGCCAGCGTGTCCGCGCTGTCGGTTAGGCGGGCTTTCTTT	CASVSALSVRRAFF
TRBV18	TRBJ1-2	NA	NA	TGTGCCAGCTCACCAGGCGGATATGGCTACACCTTC	CASSPGGYGYTF
TRBV28	TRBJ1-1	NA	NA	TGTGCCAGCCACAGAAGGGGGAACACTGAAGCTTTCTTT	CASHRRGNTEAFF
TRBV19	TRBJ2-3	NA	TRBD2	TGTGCCAGTCGGGGGGGGGATACGCAGTATTTT	CASRGGDTQYF
TRBV6-4	TRBJ1-5	NA	TRBD1	TGTGCCAGCAGTGACCCTCTACCCGCGACAGGGTTGTTCAATCAGCCCCAGCATTTT	CASSDPLPATGLFNQPQHF
TRBV2	TRBJ2-5	NA	NA	TGTGCCAGCAGCACAGGGAGAAAGGAGACCCAGTACTTC	CASSTGRKETQYF
TRBV4-3	TRBJ2-5	NA	NA	TGCGCCAGCAGCCAAGATTTACTAGTCCAAGAGACCCAGTACTTC	CASSQDLLVQETQYF
TRBV9	TRBJ2-7	once	NA	TGTGCCAGCAGCGTAGGGGTCGGGGGTAGCTCCTACGAGCAGTACTTC	CASSVGVGGSSYEQYF
TRBV9	TRBJ2-7	NA	NA	TGTGCCAGCAGTACCCGGGCAGGGTCCTACGAGCAGTACTTC	CASSTRAGSYEQYF
TRBV24-1	TRBJ2-7	NA	TRBD1	TGTGCCACCAGGAGGGGGACAGGGTCCTACGAGCAGTACTTC	CATRRGTGSYEQYF
TRBV7-2	TRBJ2-7	NA	TRBD1	TGTGCCAGCAGCGCAGAAGGTCAGGGGGCCGGAAGGCGAGAGCAGTACTTC	CASSAEGQGAGRREQYF
TRBV2	TRBJ1-3	once	TRBD1	TGTGCCAGCAGTGGGGACAGCTCTGGAAACACCATATATTTT	CASSGDSSGNTIYF
TRBV24-1	TRBJ2-1	few	NA	TGTGCCACCAGTGCGGGGAGCTCCTACAATGAGCAGTTCTTC	CATSAGSSYNEQFF
TRBV12-3/TRBV12-4	TRBJ2-1	NA	NA	TGTGCCAGCAGGCGACTAAGCAATGAGCAGTTCTTC	CASRRLSNEQFF
TRBV5-1	TRBJ1-1	NA	TRBD1	TGCGCCAGCAGTCTAAGGCAGGGGGCCAAACTCGCTGAAGCTTTCTTT	CASSLRQGAKLAEAFF
TRBV20-1	TRBJ2-1	NA	TRBD2	TGCAGTGCTAGTGGGAGGGGAACCTACAATGAGCAGTTCTTC	CSASGRGTYNEQFF
TRBV29-1	TRBJ2-2	NA	NA	TGCAGCGTTGAGAACAGGGTCACCGGGGAGCTGTTTTTT	CSVENRVTGELFF
TRBV6-5	TRBJ1-5	NA	NA	TGTGCCAGCGCCATTAAGGGGGGCAATCAGCCCCAGCATTTT	CASAIKGGNQPQHF
TRBV10-3	TRBJ2-7	NA	NA	TGTGCCATCACAATGACAGGTGGGGAGCAGTACTTC	CAITMTGGEQYF
TRBV5-1	TRBJ2-2	NA	TRBD1	TGCGCCAGCAGCTCGAGACAGGGGAACACCGGGGAGCTGTTTTTT	CASSSRQGNTGELFF
TRBV15	TRBJ1-2	NA	NA	TGTGCCACCAGCAGAGGGGAGATCCGAGGCTACACCTTC	CATSRGEIRGYTF
TRBV18	TRBJ1-5	NA	TRBD1	TGTGCCAGCTCACCGCGGGACAGGGTGAACCAGCCCCAGCATTTT	CASSPRDRVNQPQHF
TRBV6-5	TRBJ1-1	NA	TRBD1	TGTGCCAGCACACGAGTGACAGGGCACGAAGCTTTCTTT	CASTRVTGHEAFF
TRBV11-2	TRBJ2-1	NA	NA	TGTGCCAGCAGCCCGGGGTTCCGCGTGCAGTTCTTC	CASSPGFRVQFF
TRBV9	TRBJ1-3	NA	NA	TGTGCCAGCAGCCCCAGGGTGAGAGAGGGAAACACCATATATTTT	CASSPRVREGNTIYF
TRBV18	TRBJ1-2	NA	NA	TGTGCCAGCTCACCACCGAGCGGGTTCTATGGCTACACCTTC	CASSPPSGFYGYTF
TRBV7-2	TRBJ2-7	NA	NA	TGTGCCAGCAGCTTAGCAGCGGCCTACGAGCAGTACTTC	CASSLAAAYEQYF
TRBV28	TRBJ2-7	NA	TRBD2	TGTGCCAGCTCCTTGACTAGCGGGTTCACCTACGAGCAGTACTTC	CASSLTSGFTYEQYF